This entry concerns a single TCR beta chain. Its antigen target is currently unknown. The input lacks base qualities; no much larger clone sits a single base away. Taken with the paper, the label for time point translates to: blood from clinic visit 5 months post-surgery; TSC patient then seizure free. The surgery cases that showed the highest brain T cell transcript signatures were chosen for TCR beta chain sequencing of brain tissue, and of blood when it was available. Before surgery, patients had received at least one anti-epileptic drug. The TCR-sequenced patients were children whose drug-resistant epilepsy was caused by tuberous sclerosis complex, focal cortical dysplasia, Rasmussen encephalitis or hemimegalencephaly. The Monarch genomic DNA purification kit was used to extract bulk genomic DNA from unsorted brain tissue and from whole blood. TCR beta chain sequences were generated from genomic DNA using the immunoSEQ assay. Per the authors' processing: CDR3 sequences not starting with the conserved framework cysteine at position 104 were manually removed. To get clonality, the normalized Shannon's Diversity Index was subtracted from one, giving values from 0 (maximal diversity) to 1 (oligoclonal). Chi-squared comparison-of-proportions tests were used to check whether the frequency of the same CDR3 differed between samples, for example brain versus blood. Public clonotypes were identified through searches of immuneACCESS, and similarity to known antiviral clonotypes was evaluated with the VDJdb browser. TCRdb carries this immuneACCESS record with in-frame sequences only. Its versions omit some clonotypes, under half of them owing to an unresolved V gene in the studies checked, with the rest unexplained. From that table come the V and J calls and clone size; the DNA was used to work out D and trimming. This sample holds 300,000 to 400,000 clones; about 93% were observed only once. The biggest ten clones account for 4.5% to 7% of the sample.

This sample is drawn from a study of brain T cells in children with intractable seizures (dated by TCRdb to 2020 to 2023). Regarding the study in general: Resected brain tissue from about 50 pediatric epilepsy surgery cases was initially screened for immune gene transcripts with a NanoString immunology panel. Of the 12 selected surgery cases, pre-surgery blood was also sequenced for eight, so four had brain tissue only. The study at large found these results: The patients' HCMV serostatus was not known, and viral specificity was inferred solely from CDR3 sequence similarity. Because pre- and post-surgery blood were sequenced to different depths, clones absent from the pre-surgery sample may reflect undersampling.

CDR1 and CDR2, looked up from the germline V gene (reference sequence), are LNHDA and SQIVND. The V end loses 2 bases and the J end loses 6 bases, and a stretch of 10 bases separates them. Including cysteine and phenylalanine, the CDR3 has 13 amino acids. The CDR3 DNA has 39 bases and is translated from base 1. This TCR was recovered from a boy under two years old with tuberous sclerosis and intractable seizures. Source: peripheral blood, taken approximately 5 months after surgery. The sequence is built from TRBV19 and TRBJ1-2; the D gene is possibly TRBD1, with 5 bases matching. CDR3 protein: CASSITGADGYTF. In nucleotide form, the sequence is TGTGCCAGTAGTATAACCGGGGCGGATGGCTACACCTTC.